Presented here are 19 T cell receptor beta chains from one specimen sequenced in a study of shared clonotypes between healthy human individuals. The table came from immunoSEQ multiplex PCR; TCRdb's copy has only in-frame clones and leaves some out. The sample lists approximately 480,000 clones; almost 80% were seen once. What was sequenced was PBMCs. The receptors derive from a woman aged 40 to 49 in good health. Some clones in this sample may be carry-over from other donors' samples.

The chain couples TRBV27 to TRBJ1-2; D not certain. Trimming took 10 bases from V and 7 from J, leaving 16 bases between them. The CDR3 spans 12 residues. From germline, CDR1 is MNHEY and CDR2 SMNVEV (reference sequence). Written as DNA, the CDR3 is TGTGCCACCCACTGGTCGGGAGGTGGCTACACCTTC. It is translated as CATHWSGGGYTF.

The V call is TRBV19, the J call TRBJ2-7; 8 bases match TRBD2. The CDR3 has 14 amino acids. V lost 3 bases, J lost 3 bases, and 4 bases stayed unmatched. Germline CDR1 LNHDA, CDR2 SQIVND (reference sequence). The CDR3 protein is CASSISSGFYEQYF. The CDR3 DNA sequence: TGTGCCAGTAGTATTTCTAGCGGGTTCTACGAGCAGTACTTC.

Comments on this clone: Other DNA sequences in this sample translate to the same CDR3. The chain's CDR3 is CASSLSTGELFF. DNA of the CDR3: TGTGCCAGCAGCTTATCAACCGGGGAGCTGTTTTTT. V and J are TRBV7-9 and TRBJ2-2; D call uncertain. The germline CDR1 and CDR2 sequences are SEHNR and FQNEAQ (reference sequence). The CDR3 runs to 12 residues. Trimming cost V 2 bases and J 5 bases, with 3 bases left between them.

In its sample, this clone was seen once. The chain combines TRBV28 with TRBJ1-2, with D unresolved. Germline CDR1 and CDR2: MDHEN and SYDVKM. Trimming cost V 4 bases and J 4 bases, with 19 bases left between them. This CDR3 has 16 residues. The CDR3 region has the DNA TGTGCCAGCAGTTACTCACGGGCAGACAAACGCTATGGCTACACCTTC. The encoded protein is CASSYSRADKRYGYTF.

This chain uses TRBV5-6 with TRBJ2-7; 12 bases match TRBD2. Germline V lookup: CDR1 SGHDT, CDR2 YYEEEE. This CDR3 has 14 residues. Unmatched junction bases numbered 5, after V lost 4 bases and J lost 6 bases. The DNA of the CDR3 is TGTGCCAGCAGCATCCTAGCGGGAGGGACCGAGCAGTACTTC. Its translation: CASSILAGGTEQYF.

Written as DNA, the CDR3 is TGTGCCAGCAGTCAAATAACAGGGGATCAGCCCCAGCATTTT. This translates into CASSQITGDQPQHF. This chain joins TRBV2 and TRBJ1-5; 7 bases align to TRBD1. Germline CDR1 reads SNHLY; CDR2 reads FYNNEI. There are 14 residues in the CDR3. The V segment lost 5 bases and the J segment 5 bases; nucleotides outside the gene matches: 6.

This clone was detected many times. V usage is TRBV28 and J usage is TRBJ2-4, with D perhaps TRBD1 (6 bases). There are 16 residues in the CDR3. Trimming took 6 bases from V and 0 from J, leaving 15 bases between them. Germline CDR1 reads MDHEN; CDR2 reads SYDVKM. Here the CDR3 reads CASSPDRPLAKNIQYF. CDR3 DNA sequence: TGTGCCAGCAGCCCGGACAGACCCCTAGCCAAAAACATTCAGTACTTC.

The chain employs TRBV7-8 and TRBJ1-3; TRBD1 matches at 9 bases. CDR3 length equals 18 residues. Trimming took 3 bases from V and 3 from J; bases not matched to a gene: 12. Germline V gene lookup returns CDR1 SGHVS and CDR2 FQNEAQ. The CDR3 DNA reads TGTGCCAGCAGCTTTCCCCGCCCCGGGACAGGGTTTGGAAACACCATATATTTT. Amino acid sequence: CASSFPRPGTGFGNTIYF.

V usage is TRBV6-5 and J usage is TRBJ1-4, with D uncertain. The germline gives CDR1 MNHEY, CDR2 SVGAGI. V was shortened by 1 base and J by 11 bases, with 20 bases between the two germline ends. The CDR3 runs to 16 residues. CDR3: CASSYLRAGTIEKLFF. The CDR3 nucleotides read TGTGCCAGCAGTTACTTGAGGGCCGGCACTATAGAGAAACTGTTTTTT.

This chain connects TRBV11-2 to TRBJ2-1; D may be TRBD1 (6 bases). Germline CDR1 SGHAT, CDR2 FQNNGV. The V end was cut by 8 bases, the J end by 1 base, with 15 bases between. The CDR3 is 15 residues long. CDR3 sequence reads: CASRFYGQSYNEQFF. CDR3 coding DNA: TGTGCCAGCCGATTCTACGGACAGTCCTACAATGAGCAGTTCTTC.

The chain recombines TRBV18 with TRBJ2-2, with TRBD1 matching 7 bases. V lost 3 bases and J lost 1; bases outside the gene matches: 2. The CDR3 sequence is 15 residues long. Germline V gene data show CDR1 as KGHSH and CDR2 as LQKENI. CDR3 nucleotides: TGTGCCAGCTCACCGAGGACAGGGAACACCGGGGAGCTGTTTTTT. Its translation is CASSPRTGNTGELFF.

The rearrangement uses TRBV7-8 and TRBJ2-5; TRBD2 is a possible D gene (6 bases). V lost 8 bases and J lost 6, with 22 bases in between. Germline V gene data show CDR1 as SGHVS and CDR2 as FQNEAQ. The CDR3 spans 15 residues. CDR3 in amino acids: CASRKAVGSGKTQYF. CDR3 nucleotide sequence: TGTGCCAGCCGAAAGGCGGTCGGGAGTGGAAAGACCCAGTACTTC.

The chain uses TRBV10-3 and TRBJ2-3; tentatively, D is TRBD1 (7 bases). Between the trimmed V and J ends, which lost 5 bases and 2 bases, there was a span of 32 bases. Germline values: CDR1 ENHRY, CDR2 SYGVKD. CDR3 length: 21 amino acids. CDR3 sequence reads: CAISPGPNPPRGALSTDTQYF. CDR3 sequence (DNA): TGTGCCATCAGTCCTGGCCCCAATCCCCCCAGGGGGGCCCTATCCACAGATACGCAGTATTTT.

As for this clone: One junction end disagrees with the germline gene, perhaps due to a read error. The chain is built from TRBV4-1 and TRBJ2-5; 7 bases line up with TRBD1. The CDR3 has 14 residues. CDR1 and CDR2 from the germline V gene are MGHRA and YSYEKL. For the CDR3, the DNA is TGTGCCAGCAGCTCCCAACAGGGGTGGGAGACCCAGTACTTC. Protein: CASSSQQGWETQYF.

The gene calls are TRBV7-2 and TRBJ1-1; possibly TRBD1 for D (5 bases). CDR1 is SGHTA, CDR2 FQGNSA, per germline. The CDR3 runs to 13 residues. V was shortened by 0 bases and J by 6 bases, with 8 bases between the two germline ends. The CDR3 reads CASSLAGQAEAFF. The CDR3 bases are TGTGCCAGCAGCTTAGCGGGGCAGGCTGAAGCTTTCTTT. The variable domain in full, completed from reference TRBV7-2 and TRBJ1-1, reads GAGVSQSPSNKVTEKGKDVELRCDPISGHTALYWYRQSLGQGLEFLIYFQGNSAPDKSGLPSDRFSAERTGGSVSTLTIQRTQQEDSAVYLCASSLAGQAEAFFGQGTRLTVV.

The chain carries TRBV9 and TRBJ2-3, with 8 bases that match TRBD2. The CDR3 has 15 amino acids. Germline values: CDR1 SGDLS, CDR2 YYNGEE. Trimming at V came to 0 bases and at J to 4 bases, leaving 4 bases not matched to a gene. CDR3 amino acids: CASSVDTGGPDTQYF. CDR3 coding DNA: TGTGCCAGCAGCGTAGATACGGGAGGGCCAGATACGCAGTATTTT.

The J gene is TRBJ1-4, the V gene TRBV7-9, with D maybe TRBD1 (5 bases). With 1 base removed from V and 4 bases from J, the gap between germline ends came to 7 bases. From germline, CDR1 is SEHNR and CDR2 FQNEAQ (reference sequence). The CDR3 sequence is 14 residues long. The chain's CDR3 is CASSLGDGNEKLFF. The CDR3 DNA is TGTGCCAGCAGCTTAGGGGACGGTAATGAAAAACTGTTTTTT.

The chain is built from TRBV5-1 and TRBJ2-7; the D call may be TRBD1 or TRBD2 (5 bases each). Germline V gene sequence: CDR1 SGHRS, CDR2 YFSETQ. This CDR3 is 13 amino acids long. The V and J ends lost 1 base and 6 bases respectively, with 11 bases between them. The CDR3 protein is CASSLTDSGEQYF. The CDR3 coding sequence is TGCGCCAGCAGCTTGACCGACAGCGGCGAGCAGTACTTC. The variable domain in full, with the rest retrieved from reference TRBV5-1 and TRBJ2-7, is KAGVTQTPRYLIKTRGQQVTLSCSPISGHRSVSWYQQTPGQGLQFLFEYFSETQRNKGNFPGRFSGRQFSNSRSEMNVSTLELGDSALYLCASSLTDSGEQYFGPGTRLTVT.

This sequence joins TRBV8-2 and TRBJ2-6; the table's D call, TRBD2, was not checked against the DNA. TRBV8-2 is flagged as a pseudogene. The CDR3 sequence is 17 residues long. As DNA, the CDR3 is TGTGGCAGTTGTATTGTTGATAGCCAAAGTCGGGCCAACGTCCTGACTTTC. It translates to CGSCIVDSQSRANVLTF.